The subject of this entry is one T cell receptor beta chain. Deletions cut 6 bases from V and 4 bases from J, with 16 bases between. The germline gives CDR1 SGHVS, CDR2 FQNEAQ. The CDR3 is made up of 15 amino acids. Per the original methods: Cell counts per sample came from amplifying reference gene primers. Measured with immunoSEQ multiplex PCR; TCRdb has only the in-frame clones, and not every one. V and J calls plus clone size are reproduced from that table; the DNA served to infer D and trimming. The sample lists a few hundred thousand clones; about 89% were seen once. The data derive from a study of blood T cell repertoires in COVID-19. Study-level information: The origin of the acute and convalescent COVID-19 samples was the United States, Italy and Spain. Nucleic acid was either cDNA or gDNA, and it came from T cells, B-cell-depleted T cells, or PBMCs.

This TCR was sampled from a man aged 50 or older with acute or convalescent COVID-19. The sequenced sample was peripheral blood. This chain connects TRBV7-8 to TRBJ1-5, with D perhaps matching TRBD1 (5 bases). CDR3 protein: CASSLVGANNQPQHF. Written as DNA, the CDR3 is TGTGCCAGCAGTCTAGTAGGGGCGAATAATCAGCCCCAGCATTTT.